Below, 5 T cell receptor beta chains from the same sample are listed, as sequenced in a study of cytotoxic CD8 clonotypes in ibrutinib-treated CLL. Measured with immunoSEQ multiplex PCR; TCRdb has only the in-frame clones, and not every one. Here the sample spans 40,000 or so clones, 70% being singletons. Material: PBMCs, obtained at disease progression, from a patient treated with ibrutinib. These receptors came from a human donor with chronic lymphocytic leukemia.

This clone was detected a few times. The chain has TRBV7-2 and TRBJ2-3; 14 bases line up with TRBD2. The germline V gene encodes CDR1 SGHTA and CDR2 FQGNSA. Trimming removed 8 bases from V and 4 bases from J; junction bases left unmatched: 5. The CDR3 extends over 15 amino acids. CDR3 sequence: CASGRLAGGADTQYF. The CDR3 bases are TGTGCCAGCGGCCGACTAGCGGGGGGGGCAGATACGCAGTATTTT.

A remark on this clone: The same CDR3 is also encoded by other DNA sequences in this sample. The genes are TRBV9 and TRBJ2-7; D might be TRBD2 (5 bases). This CDR3 has 14 amino acids. The germline CDR1 and CDR2 sequences are SGDLS and YYNGEE. Between the trimmed V and J ends, which lost 0 bases and 4 bases, there was a span of 11 bases. In DNA, the CDR3 is TGTGCCAGCAGCGTAGGTGGTAGCGCTTACGAGCAGTACTTC. This translates into CASSVGGSAYEQYF.

In its sample, this clone was seen a few times. The chain carries TRBV4-2 and TRBJ1-3; D perhaps matches TRBD1 (5 bases). V was shortened by 4 bases and J by 0 bases, with 10 bases between the two germline ends. The CDR3 totals 15 residues. Germline-derived CDR1 and CDR2 are LGHNA and YNFKEQ. The CDR3 reads CASSPDIHSGNTIYF. CDR3 nucleotide sequence: TGTGCCAGCAGCCCGGACATCCACTCTGGAAACACCATATATTTT.

The rearrangement uses TRBV27 and TRBJ1-5; 8 bases line up with TRBD1. This CDR3 is built from 14 residues. V was pared by 6 bases and J by 5 bases, with 6 bases of the junction left unmatched. Looked up from germline, CDR1 is MNHEY and CDR2 is SMNVEV (reference sequence). The DNA of the CDR3 is TGTGCCAGCAGAAGTACGACAGGGGATCAGCCCCAGCATTTT. Translating it yields CASRSTTGDQPQHF.

The CDR3 DNA reads TGCGCCAGCAGCCAATTCCTCAGGGACGGTAGGAAGACCCAGTACTTC. This gives the protein CASSQFLRDGRKTQYF. The chain has TRBV4-1 and TRBJ2-5; D is perhaps TRBD1 or TRBD2 (5 bases each). The CDR3 contains 16 residues. V dropped 2 bases and J dropped 6 bases, with 19 bases sitting between them. Germline CDR1 MGHRA, CDR2 YSYEKL.